The T cell receptor beta chain under discussion was sequenced for a study of T cell responses to AZD1222 COVID-19 vaccine. Measured with immunoSEQ multiplex PCR; TCRdb has only the in-frame clones, and not every one. This sample has about 67,000 clones, with around 80% found just once. V lost 0 bases and J lost 4, with 12 bases in between. Looked up from germline, CDR1 is SGDLS and CDR2 is YYNGEE. The CDR3 runs to 15 residues. On this clone itself: The target antigen is unknown.

Study-level findings and limits: The sample set comprised mostly white British donors with more females, and clonal diversity was possibly underestimated. Unmutated regions of variants are reportedly targeted by nearly half of spike-specific TCRs. Repertoires were obtained only post-peak T cell response.

The specimen comprised peripheral blood, sampled on day 0 of AZD1222 vaccination. The chain links TRBV9 to TRBJ2-3; weak D call: TRBD2 (5 bases). The origin of this receptor is an adult in good health. The chain's CDR3 is CASSVEVGEPDTQYF. DNA of the CDR3: TGTGCCAGCAGCGTAGAGGTTGGGGAGCCAGATACGCAGTATTTT.